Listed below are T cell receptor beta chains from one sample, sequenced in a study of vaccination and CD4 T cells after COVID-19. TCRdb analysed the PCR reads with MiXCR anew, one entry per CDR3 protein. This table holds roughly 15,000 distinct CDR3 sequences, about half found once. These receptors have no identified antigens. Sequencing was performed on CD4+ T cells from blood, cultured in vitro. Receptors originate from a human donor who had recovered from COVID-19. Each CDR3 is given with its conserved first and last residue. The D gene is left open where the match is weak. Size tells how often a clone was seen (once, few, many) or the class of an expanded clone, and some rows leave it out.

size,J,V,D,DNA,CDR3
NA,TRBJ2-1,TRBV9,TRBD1,TGTGCCAGCAGCGTAGACGGGACAGGGGTGAATGAGCAGTTCTTC,CASSVDGTGVNEQFF
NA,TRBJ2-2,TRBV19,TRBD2,TGTGCCAGTAGTCTAAGCCCGACGGGAGGGCGTACCGGGGAGCTGTTTTTT,CASSLSPTGGRTGELFF
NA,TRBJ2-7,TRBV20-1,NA,TGCAGTGCTGTAACAGGCGCCTACGAGCAGTACTTC,CSAVTGAYEQYF
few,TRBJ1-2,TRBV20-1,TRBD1,TGCAGTGCTAGAGATCAGGGACAGGGGCGAGGCTACACCTTC,CSARDQGQGRGYTF
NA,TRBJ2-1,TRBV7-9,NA,TGTGCCAGCAGCTTGACCCTGGTCGGTGAGCAGTTCTTC,CASSLTLVGEQFF
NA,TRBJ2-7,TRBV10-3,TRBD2,TGTGCCATCAGTGAGACTAGCGGGAGCGAGCAGTACTTC,CAISETSGSEQYF
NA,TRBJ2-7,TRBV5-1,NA,TGCGCCAGCAGCTCTGGTAGTTACGAGCAGTACTTC,CASSSGSYEQYF
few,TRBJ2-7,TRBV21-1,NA,TGTGCCAGCAGCGGAAAACAGAGCTCCTACGAGCAGTACTTC,CASSGKQSSYEQYF
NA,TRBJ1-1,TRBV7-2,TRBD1,TGTGCCAGCAGCTTATACCTGGGACAGACGGACACTGAAGCTTTCTTT,CASSLYLGQTDTEAFF
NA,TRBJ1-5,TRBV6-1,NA,TGTGCCAGCAGGGACCCCCTAGTAGAGCCCCAGCATTTT,CASRDPLVEPQHF
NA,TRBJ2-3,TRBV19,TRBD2,TGTGCCAGTAGTAAGGGACTAGCGGGAGGGCCGTCAGATACGCAGTATTTT,CASSKGLAGGPSDTQYF
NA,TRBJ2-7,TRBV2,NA,TGTGCCAGCAGTGTCTCGGGGGCGGGCTCCTACGAGCAGTACTTC,CASSVSGAGSYEQYF
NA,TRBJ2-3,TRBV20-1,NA,TGCAGTGCTAGAGGCCAGCGTCCGCGGGGTTCTAGCACAGATACGCAGTATTTT,CSARGQRPRGSSTDTQYF
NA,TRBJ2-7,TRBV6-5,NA,TGTGCCAGCAGTTCACGGACACAGGCGTCCTACGAGCAGTACTTC,CASSSRTQASYEQYF
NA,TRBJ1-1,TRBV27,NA,TGTGCCAGCAGTTTCAGGGAGGACACTGAAGCTTTCTTT,CASSFREDTEAFF
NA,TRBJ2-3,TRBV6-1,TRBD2,TGTGCCAGCACCCTCGTGGGAGCGGGAGGGCCGTATACGCAGTATTTT,CASTLVGAGGPYTQYF
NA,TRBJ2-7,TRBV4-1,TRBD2,TGCGCCAGCAGCCAAGAAGCGCGGGGGACTAGCGGGAGCTCGGGGCAGTACTTC,CASSQEARGTSGSSGQYF
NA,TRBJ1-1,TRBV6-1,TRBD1,TGTGCCAGCAATGGACAGGGGTTTAGGAGCACTGAAGCTTTCTTT,CASNGQGFRSTEAFF
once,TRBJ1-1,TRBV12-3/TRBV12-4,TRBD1,TGTGCCAGCAGTCGGGCAGGGGGAGGCACTGAAGCTTTCTTT,CASSRAGGGTEAFF
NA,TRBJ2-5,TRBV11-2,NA,TGTGCCAGCAGCTTGGAAGCCCAAGAGACCCAGTACTTC,CASSLEAQETQYF
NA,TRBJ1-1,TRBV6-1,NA,TGTGCCAGCAGTCTAGGGCAGATAGGCACTGAAGCTTTCTTT,CASSLGQIGTEAFF
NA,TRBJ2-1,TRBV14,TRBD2,TGTGCCAGCAGCCGGACTAGCGGGATCTACAATGAGCAGTTCTTC,CASSRTSGIYNEQFF
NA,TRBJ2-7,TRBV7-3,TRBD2,TGTGCCAGCAGCGCACGCCCTAGCGGAACCTACGAGCAGTACTTC,CASSARPSGTYEQYF
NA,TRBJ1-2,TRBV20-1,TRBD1,TGCAGTGTTAGAGATCCGGCAGGGGGCAACTATGGCTACACCTTC,CSVRDPAGGNYGYTF
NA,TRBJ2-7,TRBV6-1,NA,TGTGCCAGCACCGCTAGGGGGACCTCCTACGAGCAGTACTTC,CASTARGTSYEQYF
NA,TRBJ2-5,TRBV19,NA,TGTGCCAGTAGTCCGACGGGGCGGACCCAGTACTTC,CASSPTGRTQYF
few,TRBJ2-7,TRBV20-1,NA,TGCAGTGCTAGCGGCCAGGCGGGTACCTACGAGCAGTACTTC,CSASGQAGTYEQYF
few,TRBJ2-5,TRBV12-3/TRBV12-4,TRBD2,TGTGCCAGCAGTCAAGGTAGCGGGAGGGCTGAGCAAGAGACCCAGTACTTC,CASSQGSGRAEQETQYF
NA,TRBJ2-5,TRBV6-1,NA,TGTGCCATCGCTAGACAGGTGGCAGAAGAGACCCAGTACTTC,CAIARQVAEETQYF
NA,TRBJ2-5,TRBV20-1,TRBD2,TGCAGTGCTGAGCGTAGCGGGAGGGCCTATGGAGAGACCCAGTACTTC,CSAERSGRAYGETQYF
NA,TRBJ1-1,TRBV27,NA,TGTGCCAGCAGTTTATTTGGAAACACTGAAGCTTTCTTT,CASSLFGNTEAFF
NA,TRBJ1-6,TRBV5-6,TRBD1,TGTGCCAGCAGCTTGGGACAGGGTAATAATTCACCCCTCCACTTT,CASSLGQGNNSPLHF
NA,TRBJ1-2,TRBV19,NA,TGTGCCAGTAGTAACGGCAGAAGCTATGGCTACACCTTC,CASSNGRSYGYTF
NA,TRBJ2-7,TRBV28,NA,TGTGCCAGCAGTTTCTACAGGCGAAACCCTTACGAGCAGTACTTC,CASSFYRRNPYEQYF
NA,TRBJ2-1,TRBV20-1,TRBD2,TGCAGTGCTCCTTGGACTAGCGAAACTGAGCAGTTCTTC,CSAPWTSETEQFF
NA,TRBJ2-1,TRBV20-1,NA,TGCAGTGCTAGTTACCAGACTTACAATGAGCAGTTCTTC,CSASYQTYNEQFF
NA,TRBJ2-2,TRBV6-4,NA,TGTGCCAGCAGTCCACACCCAGAGAACACCGGGGAGCTGTTTTTT,CASSPHPENTGELFF
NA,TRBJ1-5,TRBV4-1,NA,TGCGCCAGCAGCCAAGTTGGGCGGACCAGCAATCAGCCCCAGCATTTT,CASSQVGRTSNQPQHF
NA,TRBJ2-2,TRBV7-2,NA,TGTGCCAGCAGCCCACGACCTACCGGGGAGCTGTTTTTT,CASSPRPTGELFF
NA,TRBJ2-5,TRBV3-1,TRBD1,TGTGCCAGCAGCCAAGGACAGGGCCAAATGGAGACCCAGTACTTC,CASSQGQGQMETQYF
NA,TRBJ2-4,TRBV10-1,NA,TGCGCCAGCAGTGTCGCCCATGTGACGAGTATTCAGTACTTC,CASSVAHVTSIQYF
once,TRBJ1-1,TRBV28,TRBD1,TGTGCCAGCAGGGGACTCGGGACAGGCAGAAAGAACACTGAAGCTTTCTTT,CASRGLGTGRKNTEAFF
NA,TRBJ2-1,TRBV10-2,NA,TGCGCCAGCAGCCCCTCCCAGAGGTACAATGAGCAGTTCTTC,CASSPSQRYNEQFF
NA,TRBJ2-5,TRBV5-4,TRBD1,TGTGCCAGCAGCCATTGGACAGGGGGCCGAGAGACCCAGTACTTC,CASSHWTGGRETQYF
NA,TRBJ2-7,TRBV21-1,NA,TGTGCCAGCAGCAAAGAGGGGTTCGACAGGGCGTTTTCCTACGAGCAGTACTTC,CASSKEGFDRAFSYEQYF
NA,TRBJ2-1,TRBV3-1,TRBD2,TGTGCCAGCAGCCAACGTACTAGCGGGACATGGGTCTTC,CASSQRTSGTWVF
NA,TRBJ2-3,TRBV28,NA,TGTGCCAGCAGTTTTGTTGGCGGGAGCACAGATACGCAGTATTTT,CASSFVGGSTDTQYF